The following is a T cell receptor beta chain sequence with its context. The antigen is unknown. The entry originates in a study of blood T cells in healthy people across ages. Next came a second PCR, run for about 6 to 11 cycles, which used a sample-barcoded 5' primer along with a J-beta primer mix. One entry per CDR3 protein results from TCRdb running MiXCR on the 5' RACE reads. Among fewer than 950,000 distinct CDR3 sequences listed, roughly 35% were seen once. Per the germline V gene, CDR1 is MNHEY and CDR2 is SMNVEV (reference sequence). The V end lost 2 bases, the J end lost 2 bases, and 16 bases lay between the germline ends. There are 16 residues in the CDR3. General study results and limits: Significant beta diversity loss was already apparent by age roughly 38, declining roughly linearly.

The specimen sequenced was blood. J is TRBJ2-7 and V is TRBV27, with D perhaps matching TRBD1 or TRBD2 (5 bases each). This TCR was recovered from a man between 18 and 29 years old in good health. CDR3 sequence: CASSLPERDLPYEQYF. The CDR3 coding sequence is TGTGCCAGCAGTTTACCCGAAAGGGACCTCCCCTACGAGCAGTACTTC.